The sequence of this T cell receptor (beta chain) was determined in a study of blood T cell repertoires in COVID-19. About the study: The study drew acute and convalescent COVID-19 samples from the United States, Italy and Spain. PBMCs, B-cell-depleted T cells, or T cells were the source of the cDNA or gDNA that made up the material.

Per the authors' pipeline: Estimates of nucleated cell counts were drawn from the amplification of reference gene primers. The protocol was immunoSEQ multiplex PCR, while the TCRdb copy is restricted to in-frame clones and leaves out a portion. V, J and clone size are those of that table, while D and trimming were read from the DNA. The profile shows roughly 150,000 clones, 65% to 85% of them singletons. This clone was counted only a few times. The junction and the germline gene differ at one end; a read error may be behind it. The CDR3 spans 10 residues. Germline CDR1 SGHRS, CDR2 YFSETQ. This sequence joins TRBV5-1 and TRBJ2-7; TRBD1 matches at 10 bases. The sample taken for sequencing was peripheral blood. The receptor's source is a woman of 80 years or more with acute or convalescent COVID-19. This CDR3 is CASSRDRGVF. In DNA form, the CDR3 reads TGCGCCAGCAGCCGGGACAGGGGCGTCTTC.